These 32 T cell receptor beta chains were sequenced from one sample in a study of early T cells in non-severe SARS-CoV-2 infection. TCRdb reanalysed the 5' RACE reads using MiXCR and keeps one entry per CDR3 protein. The table has approximately 80,000 distinct CDR3 sequences, around 11% seen once. The material was whole blood, obtained at baseline. The receptors derive from an adult who was a healthcare worker with PCR-confirmed SARS-CoV-2 infection or an uninfected control (not recorded which).

This clonotype was detected ten times or more. The chain has TRBV7-9 and TRBJ2-7; 8 positions agree with TRBD1. CDR1 and CDR2 (germline): SEHNR, FQNEAQ (reference sequence). The V segment lost 5 bases and the J segment 7 bases; nucleotides outside the gene matches: 16. CDR3 size: 16 residues. This CDR3 is CASSANQGQGQWEQYF. The CDR3 coding sequence is TGTGCCAGCAGCGCCAACCAAGGACAGGGCCAGTGGGAGCAGTACTTC.

This clonotype was seen more than once but under ten times. V gene TRBV18 combines with J gene TRBJ2-5; 8 positions agree with TRBD2. The CDR3 sequence is 15 residues long. Germline V gene sequence: CDR1 KGHSH, CDR2 LQKENI. V shed 3 bases and J 2 bases; nucleotides not matched to a gene: 5. The CDR3 reads CASSPEAGAQETQYF. Written as DNA, the CDR3 is TGTGCCAGCTCACCGGAAGCGGGGGCACAAGAGACCCAGTACTTC.

In its sample, this clonotype was seen a few times. V usage is TRBV12-3 or TRBV12-4 and J usage is TRBJ2-7; 8 nucleotides match TRBD1. V shed 2 bases, J shed 5 bases, and the junction held 8 bases outside the gene matches. CDR3 length equals 15 residues. The CDR3 here is CASSLTRRGHHEQYF. CDR3 in DNA: TGTGCCAGCAGTTTAACCCGCAGGGGGCACCACGAGCAGTACTTC.

The chain combines TRBV20-1 with TRBJ2-1; the D gene is possibly TRBD1 (5 bases). The V and J ends lost 6 bases and 3 bases respectively, with 15 bases between them. Per germline, CDR1 DFQATT and CDR2 SNEGSKA (reference sequence). The CDR3 has 14 residues. The CDR3 sequence is CSAPNRQIYNEQFF. The CDR3 nucleotides are TGCAGTGCCCCAAATAGACAGATCTACAATGAGCAGTTCTTC.

This chain uses TRBV28 with TRBJ2-1; either TRBD1 or TRBD2 may supply D (7 bases each). This CDR3 has 12 amino acids. The germline CDR1 and CDR2 sequences are MDHEN and SYDVKM. V dropped 6 bases and J dropped 15 bases, with 18 bases sitting between them. CDR3 nucleotides: TGTGCCAGCAGAACACAGGGGAGGGACATGTTCTTC. Its protein product is CASRTQGRDMFF.

The chain uses TRBV30 and TRBJ1-1; D perhaps matches TRBD1 (6 bases). Germline CDR1 and CDR2: GTSNPN and SVGIG (reference sequence). Trimming left V 0 bases short and J 1 base short, with 12 bases between. The CDR3 sequence is 15 residues long. The CDR3 region is CAWSVWGQKNTEAFF. The CDR3 bases are TGTGCCTGGAGTGTATGGGGACAAAAGAACACTGAAGCTTTCTTT.

This clonotype was seen repeatedly, ten times or more. The chain is built from TRBV6-2 or TRBV6-3 and TRBJ1-1; 7 bases are a match to TRBD1. Trimming at V came to 5 bases and at J to 0 bases, leaving 3 bases not matched to a gene. The CDR3 loop spans 14 amino acids. Germline CDR1 and CDR2: MNHEY and SVGEGT. For the CDR3, the DNA is TGTGCCAGCAGTCAGGGGACAGTGAACACTGAAGCTTTCTTT. This codes for CASSQGTVNTEAFF.

This clonotype was counted at least ten times. The chain has TRBV28 and TRBJ2-1, with 10 nucleotides matching TRBD2. Per germline, CDR1 MDHEN and CDR2 SYDVKM. The CDR3 has 17 residues. V lost 6 bases to trimming and J lost 1 base; unmatched junction nucleotides: 9. The CDR3 reads CASRVAGGLPSYNEQFF. CDR3 sequence (DNA): TGTGCCAGCAGGGTAGCGGGGGGTCTTCCTTCCTACAATGAGCAGTTCTTC.

This chain connects TRBV19 to TRBJ1-2, with D possibly being TRBD1 (6 bases). The germline V and J ends were trimmed by 10 bases and 6 bases, with 15 bases remaining between them. This CDR3 is 12 amino acids long. Germline V gene sequence: CDR1 LNHDA, CDR2 SQIVND (reference sequence). CDR3 region: CATFRGVNGYTF. In nucleotides, the CDR3 is TGTGCCACCTTCAGGGGAGTTAATGGCTACACCTTC.

This clonotype was observed many times. V usage is TRBV7-2 and J usage is TRBJ1-5, with TRBD1 matching 10 bases. Germline V CDR1 and CDR2: SGHTA, FQGNSA. Germline trimming cut 3 bases from V and 6 bases from J; bases unmatched to any gene: 2. This CDR3 contains 14 residues. This chain's CDR3 is CASSLGTGVQPQHF. The CDR3 bases are TGTGCCAGCAGCTTGGGGACAGGGGTTCAGCCCCAGCATTTT.

The chain uses TRBV27 and TRBJ2-7; 14 bases map to TRBD2. V gave up 0 bases and J gave up 4 bases; unmatched junction bases: 11. Per the germline V gene, CDR1 is MNHEY and CDR2 is SMNVEV (reference sequence). CDR3 length: 19 amino acids. In DNA, the CDR3 is TGTGCCAGCAGTTTATCGAGTTTCGGACTAGCGGGGGGAGGATACGAGCAGTACTTC. It encodes CASSLSSFGLAGGGYEQYF.

The CDR3 spells CASSLRTGKLFF. In DNA form, the CDR3 reads TGTGCCAGCAGCCTACGGACTGGAAAACTGTTTTTT. The rearrangement joins TRBV14 to TRBJ1-4, with D unresolved. V shed 4 bases and J shed 10 bases, with 10 bases lying between them. Germline V lookup: CDR1 SGHDN, CDR2 FVKESK. This CDR3 comprises 12 residues.

The J gene is TRBJ2-1, the V gene TRBV20-1, with 12 bases aligning to TRBD2. Germline V gives CDR1 DFQATT, CDR2 SNEGSKA (reference sequence). V trimming: 5 bases; J trimming: 3 bases; junction bases outside the gene matches: 8. This CDR3 has 16 residues. Here the CDR3 reads CSAPPLAGGNYNEQFF. In nucleotides, the CDR3 is TGCAGTGCTCCCCCTCTAGCGGGGGGGAACTACAATGAGCAGTTCTTC.

V and J are TRBV2 and TRBJ2-2; tentatively, D is TRBD1 (5 bases). Per germline, CDR1 SNHLY and CDR2 FYNNEI. V was trimmed by 7 bases and J by 4 bases, leaving 19 bases between them. This CDR3 is 16 amino acids long. In nucleotides, the CDR3 is TGTGCCAGCAACCCCCAGGGTCAGCCAAGCACCGGGGAGCTGTTTTTT. It codes for CASNPQGQPSTGELFF.

The chain recombines TRBV5-1 with TRBJ2-1, with no clear D. V gave up 0 bases and J gave up 8 bases, with 18 bases separating them. Germline CDR1 is SGHRS and CDR2 is YFSETQ. The CDR3 is made up of 16 amino acids. CDR3 coding DNA: TGCGCCAGCAGCTTGGTCAATTTCGACGGCCGGGATGAGCAGTTCTTC. Translated: CASSLVNFDGRDEQFF. The whole variable domain, filled in from reference TRBV5-1 and TRBJ2-1, reads KAGVTQTPRYLIKTRGQQVTLSCSPISGHRSVSWYQQTPGQGLQFLFEYFSETQRNKGNFPGRFSGRQFSNSRSEMNVSTLELGDSALYLCASSLVNFDGRDEQFFGPGTRLTVL.

At least ten counts were recorded for this clonotype. The chain is built from TRBV7-9 and TRBJ1-5; D is unresolved. The CDR3 is 15 amino acids. Trimming took off 1 base at V and 0 bases at J, with 7 bases between the two ends. Germline V gene lookup returns CDR1 SEHNR and CDR2 FQNEAQ (reference sequence). The CDR3 loop is CASSLGQNSNQPQHF. The DNA for the CDR3 is TGTGCCAGCAGCTTAGGCCAGAATAGCAATCAGCCCCAGCATTTT.

This clonotype was recorded many times. The J gene is TRBJ2-3, the V gene TRBV7-2, with unresolved D. Germline V gives CDR1 SGHTA, CDR2 FQGNSA. The CDR3 contains 14 residues. The V end was cut by 1 base, the J end by 5 bases, with 10 bases between. The CDR3 region is CASSLDSGRDTQYF. DNA of the CDR3: TGTGCCAGCAGCTTAGACAGTGGCAGAGATACGCAGTATTTT.

This clonotype was seen a handful of times. This chain links TRBV19 with TRBJ1-2; weak D call: TRBD1 (6 bases). The V end lost 7 bases, the J end lost 7 bases, and 19 bases lay between the germline ends. This CDR3 region has 14 residues. Germline CDR1 reads LNHDA; CDR2 reads SQIVND (reference sequence). The CDR3 protein is CASKRDNLIGGYTF. CDR3 sequence (DNA): TGTGCCAGTAAGAGGGACAACTTAATCGGTGGCTACACCTTC.

This clonotype was observed a few times. The rearrangement joins TRBV29-1 to TRBJ2-4; D uncertain. V lost 4 bases and J lost 6, with 10 bases in between. From germline, CDR1 is SQVTM and CDR2 ANQGSEA. This CDR3 comprises 12 residues. The CDR3 DNA follows: TGCAGCGTTGTAGGGTCTGGAAACATTCAGTACTTC. Translated, it gives CSVVGSGNIQYF.

The genes are TRBV12-3 or TRBV12-4 and TRBJ2-3; D gene ambiguous. Trimming pared 1 base from V and 4 bases from J, leaving 15 bases between. The CDR3 has 16 residues. The CDR3 loop is CASSLGTLGRSDTQYF. The CDR3 DNA is TGTGCCAGCAGTTTAGGGACCCTAGGTCGGTCAGATACGCAGTATTTT.

The CDR3 DNA follows: TGTGCCAGCAGCCTCGGTCTAACCTACAATGAGCAGTTCTTC. It encodes CASSLGLTYNEQFF. The genes are TRBV3-1 and TRBJ2-1; D not certain. V lost 4 bases and J lost 2, with 9 bases in between. This CDR3 contains 14 residues. CDR1 is LGHDT, CDR2 YNNKEL, per germline (reference sequence).

There are a few counts of this clonotype. The chain employs TRBV9 and TRBJ1-1; D call uncertain. The CDR3 length is 13 residues. Trimming removed 6 bases at V and 5 bases at J, with 14 bases between. Germline CDR1 is SGDLS and CDR2 is YYNGEE. The CDR3 sequence is CASNSPGLTEAFF. The CDR3 bases are TGTGCCAGCAACAGTCCAGGTTTGACTGAAGCTTTCTTT. Full variable domain (missing parts from reference TRBV9 and TRBJ1-1): DSGVTQTPKHLITATGQRVTLRCSPRSGDLSVYWYQQSLDQGLQFLIQYYNGEERAKGNILERFSAQQFPDLHSELNLSSLELGDSALYFCASNSPGLTEAFFGQGTRLTVV.

This clonotype was seen ten or more times. This sequence joins TRBV2 and TRBJ1-1, with 7 bases that match TRBD1. The length of the CDR3 is 12 residues. V lost 2 bases and J lost 6; bases outside the gene matches: 0. Germline V gives CDR1 SNHLY, CDR2 FYNNEI. CDR3 sequence: CASSEQGAEAFF. The CDR3 region has the DNA TGTGCCAGCAGTGAACAGGGGGCTGAAGCTTTCTTT.

This clonotype occurred a few times. The V and J genes are TRBV5-6 and TRBJ2-4; TRBD2 aligns across 8 bases. CDR3 length: 15 amino acids. In germline, CDR1 is SGHDT, CDR2 YYEEEE. V lost 4 bases to trimming and J lost 9 bases; unmatched junction nucleotides: 12. CDR3 sequence: CASSPTGGDASIQYF. CDR3 sequence (DNA): TGTGCCAGCAGCCCCACCGGGGGGGATGCAAGCATTCAGTACTTC. The entire variable domain, with the rest obtained from reference TRBV5-6 and TRBJ2-4, is as follows: DAGVTQSPTHLIKTRGQQVTLRCSPKSGHDTVSWYQQALGQGPQFIFQYYEEEERQRGNFPDRFSGHQFPNYSSELNVNALLLGDSALYLCASSPTGGDASIQYFGAGTRLSVL.

The chain uses TRBV7-2 and TRBJ2-7; unclear D gene. This CDR3 has 16 amino acids. The germline V gene has CDR1 SGHTA and CDR2 FQGNSA. The germline V and J ends were trimmed by 5 bases and 2 bases, with 19 bases remaining between them. The CDR3 here is CASSHTRVPATYEQYF. The CDR3 bases are TGTGCCAGCAGCCACACCCGGGTGCCTGCCACCTACGAGCAGTACTTC.

In this sample, this clonotype turned up many times. V usage is TRBV29-1 and J usage is TRBJ2-5; D is undetermined. The CDR3 runs 12 residues. CDR1 and CDR2 from the germline V gene are SQVTM and ANQGSEA. V lost 3 bases, J lost 3 bases, and 8 bases lay in between. CDR3 loop: CSVEEGKETQYF. The CDR3 region has the DNA TGCAGCGTTGAGGAAGGGAAAGAGACCCAGTACTTC.

The chain is built from TRBV7-9 and TRBJ1-6, with a possible D match to TRBD1 (5 bases). V shed 4 bases and J shed 7 bases, with 14 bases lying between them. The germline gives CDR1 SEHNR, CDR2 FQNEAQ (reference sequence). There are 15 residues in the CDR3. CDR3 sequence: CASSYRGTGNSPLHF. CDR3 DNA sequence: TGTGCCAGCAGCTATCGAGGGACGGGGAATTCACCCCTCCACTTT.

This clonotype was seen many times. J is TRBJ1-6 and V is TRBV3-1; D might be TRBD1 (6 bases). With 4 bases removed from V and 7 bases from J, the gap between germline ends came to 11 bases. Germline lookup yields CDR1 LGHDT and CDR2 YNNKEL (reference sequence). The CDR3 is made up of 14 amino acids. The CDR3 reads CASSPRGYNSPLHF. Written as DNA, the CDR3 is TGTGCCAGCAGCCCGAGGGGGTACAATTCACCCCTCCACTTT.

At least ten counts were recorded for this clonotype. This chain uses TRBV11-2 with TRBJ2-1; unclear D gene. The V gene's germline CDR1 is SGHAT and CDR2 FQNNGV. The CDR3 runs to 15 residues. Trimming shortened V by 5 bases and J by 6 bases, and 17 bases separated the two germline ends. CDR3 loop: CASSRLGRSGNEQFF. In DNA, the CDR3 is TGTGCCAGCAGCCGGCTCGGTAGATCAGGCAATGAGCAGTTCTTC.

The sample holds a few counts of this clonotype. V gene TRBV12-3 or TRBV12-4 combines with J gene TRBJ2-3; D is uncertain. CDR3 size: 11 residues. V dropped 5 bases and J dropped 6 bases, with 6 bases sitting between them. The CDR3 bases are TGTGCCAGCAGTCTTAGGGATACGCAGTATTTT. Its translation is CASSLRDTQYF.

This chain uses TRBV29-1 with TRBJ1-1, with D perhaps TRBD1 (6 bases). V shed 3 bases and J shed 1 base, with 9 bases lying between them. The germline V gene encodes CDR1 SQVTM and CDR2 ANQGSEA. The CDR3 is 13 residues long. The CDR3 here is CSVEAGANTEAFF. The CDR3, as DNA: TGCAGCGTTGAGGCGGGGGCGAACACTGAAGCTTTCTTT.

V is TRBV11-2 and J is TRBJ1-2, with D tentatively TRBD1 (6 bases). Deletions cut 5 bases from V and 4 bases from J, with 11 bases between. Germline V gene lookup returns CDR1 SGHAT and CDR2 FQNNGV. The CDR3 loop spans 13 amino acids. CDR3 sequence (DNA): TGTGCCAGCAGCCGGGGACATGGCTATGGCTACACCTTC. This sequence encodes CASSRGHGYGYTF.